Given below is one TCR beta chain in context. Sample donors were healthy Caucasian individuals that came from Russia, aged roughly 6 to 95. Then a second PCR, running about 6 to 12 cycles, was carried out with a sample-barcoded 5' primer and a J-beta primer mix. TCRdb re-derived calls from the 5' RACE reads in MiXCR, one entry per CDR3 protein. The sample includes approximately 790,000 distinct CDR3 sequences, under 80% seen only once; the top ten take roughly 25%. This sample is drawn from a study of blood T cells in healthy people across ages. CDR1 and CDR2 from the germline V gene are MNHEY and SMNVEV (reference sequence). Trimming pared 5 bases from V and 4 bases from J, leaving 20 bases between. There are 16 residues in the CDR3.

The origin of this receptor is a man aged 30-40 years in good health. The chain employs TRBV27 and TRBJ1-2; D perhaps matches TRBD1 (5 bases). Specimen: blood. The CDR3, as DNA: TGTGCCAGCAGTGCTGACGACGGGGGACGCAGCTATGGCTACACCTTC. Translated, it gives CASSADDGGRSYGYTF.